Reported below is one T cell receptor (beta chain). Antigen unknown. This record belongs to a study of cytomegalovirus exposure and HLA in healthy donors. Turning to the study itself: Around 77% of 398 genotyped donors fell in the Caucasian-associated ancestry cluster.

The germline CDR1 and CDR2 sequences are LNHDA and SQIVND (reference sequence). Trimming cost V 4 bases and J 2 bases; bases outside gene matches: 2. The CDR3 totals 15 residues. The PCR made use of 60 Vbeta and 13 Jbeta primers. TCRdb keeps only in-frame clones here, not all; method: immunoSEQ multiplex PCR. The sample table sets out 200,000 or so clones. Study findings and constraints: An observed cluster of highly shared sequence variants was recorded as a likely sequencing artifact. Earlier results showed most TCR beta V segments being productive about 90% or about 30% of the time.

Healthy bone marrow donors formed the donor group. This chain connects TRBV19 to TRBJ2-1; TRBD2 agrees at 10 bases. Sequencing input: PBMCs. This TCR derives from a boy aged 10-17 years in good health and CMV-seronegative. This CDR3 reads CASSTTSGAYNEQFF. CDR3 nucleotide sequence: TGTGCCAGTAGTACCACTAGCGGGGCCTACAATGAGCAGTTCTTC.